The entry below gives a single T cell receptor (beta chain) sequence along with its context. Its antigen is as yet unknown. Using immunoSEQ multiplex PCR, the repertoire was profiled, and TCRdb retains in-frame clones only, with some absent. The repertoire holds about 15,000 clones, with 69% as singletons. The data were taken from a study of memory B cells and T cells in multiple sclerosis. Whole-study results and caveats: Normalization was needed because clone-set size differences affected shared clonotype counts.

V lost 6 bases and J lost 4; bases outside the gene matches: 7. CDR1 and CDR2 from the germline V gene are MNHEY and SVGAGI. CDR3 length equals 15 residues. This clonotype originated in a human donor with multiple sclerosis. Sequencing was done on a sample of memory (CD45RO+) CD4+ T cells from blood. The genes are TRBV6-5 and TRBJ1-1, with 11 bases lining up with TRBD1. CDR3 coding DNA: TGTGCCAGCAGCGCTCGGGGACAGGGGGGCACTGAAGCTTTCTTT. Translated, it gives CASSARGQGGTEAFF.